Listed below are T cell receptor beta chains from one sample, sequenced in a study of cytomegalovirus exposure and HLA in healthy donors. Profiled with immunoSEQ multiplex PCR; TCRdb holds only in-frame clones, not every one. The sample lists about 140,000 clones; almost 85% were seen once. Sequencing input: PBMCs. Receptors were obtained from a man younger than 30 in good health and CMV-seropositive. Both conserved end residues are part of each CDR3. D genes are given only for firm matches. Clone size is shown for a subset of rows, as once, few, many or a class of expanded clone.

v_gene	abundance	j_gene	d_gene	CDR3aa	CDR3nt
TRBV13	NA	TRBJ2-7	NA	CASSLFGQGLYEQYF	TGTGCCAGCAGCTTATTTGGGCAGGGCCTCTACGAGCAGTACTTC
TRBV28	NA	TRBJ2-3	NA	CASTPSVGRRDTQYF	TGTGCCAGCACCCCTAGTGTGGGTCGCAGAGATACGCAGTATTTT
TRBV7-9	NA	TRBJ2-5	TRBD1	CASSSWTGRGETQYF	TGTGCCAGCAGCTCATGGACAGGGAGAGGAGAGACCCAGTACTTC
TRBV7-8	NA	TRBJ2-1	TRBD1	CASSLAGTGTYNEQFF	TGTGCCAGCAGCTTAGCCGGGACAGGGACCTACAATGAGCAGTTCTTC
TRBV19	NA	TRBJ2-3	TRBD1	CASSQGGRGLADTQYF	TGTGCCAGTAGCCAAGGGGGCAGGGGGCTGGCAGATACGCAGTATTTT
TRBV28	NA	TRBJ2-3	NA	CASRSKQGYTQYF	TGTGCCAGCAGATCAAAACAGGGTTATACGCAGTATTTT
TRBV5-1	NA	TRBJ2-3	NA	CASSPTGLATDTQYF	TGCGCCAGCAGCCCAACCGGACTCGCTACAGATACGCAGTATTTT
TRBV4-1	NA	TRBJ2-7	NA	CASSQGEDRSYEQYF	TGCGCCAGCAGCCAAGGGGAGGACCGTTCCTACGAGCAGTACTTC
TRBV19	NA	TRBJ2-2	TRBD1	CASQAGTGNTGELFF	TGTGCCAGTCAGGCCGGGACAGGGAACACCGGGGAGCTGTTTTTT
TRBV6-5	many	TRBJ1-1	NA	CASSGRSAEAFF	TGTGCCAGCAGCGGTAGGAGCGCTGAAGCTTTCTTT
TRBV30	once	TRBJ2-5	NA	CAGLTGQETQYF	TGTGCCGGCTTAACGGGCCAAGAGACCCAGTACTTC
TRBV28	few	TRBJ2-5	NA	CAHGESQETQYF	TGTGCTCACGGAGAGTCTCAAGAGACCCAGTACTTC
TRBV27	NA	TRBJ2-3	TRBD2	CASSSGLGSTDTQYF	TGTGCCAGCAGTTCCGGACTAGGAAGCACAGATACGCAGTATTTT
TRBV6-5	few	TRBJ1-1	TRBD1	CASRLTGGTEAFF	TGTGCCAGCAGGCTCACAGGGGGCACTGAAGCTTTCTTT
TRBV6-6	once	TRBJ2-1	TRBD2	CASSSRLAGEKNEQFF	TGTGCCAGCAGTTCGAGACTAGCGGGAGAGAAGAATGAGCAGTTCTTC
TRBV18	few	TRBJ1-3	TRBD1	CASSPPGGPSGNTIYF	TGTGCCAGCTCACCCCCAGGGGGTCCCTCTGGAAACACCATATATTTT
TRBV5-1	few	TRBJ1-4	NA	CASGLGQSNEKLFF	TGCGCCAGCGGGCTGGGGCAGTCTAATGAAAAACTGTTTTTT
TRBV4-1	NA	TRBJ1-1	NA	CASIPLGKRKNTEAFF	TGCGCCAGCATCCCTTTGGGGAAGCGGAAGAACACTGAAGCTTTCTTT
TRBV7-2	NA	TRBJ2-2	TRBD2	CASSLAGGTGELFF	TGTGCCAGCAGCTTGGCGGGAGGGACCGGGGAGCTGTTTTTT
TRBV19	once	TRBJ2-5	TRBD2	CASSSERGWETQYF	TGTGCCAGTAGTAGTGAGCGGGGCTGGGAGACCCAGTACTTC
TRBV7-2	NA	TRBJ2-2	TRBD1	CASPLDGTGNTGELFF	TGTGCCAGCCCCTTGGACGGGACAGGGAACACCGGGGAGCTGTTTTTT
TRBV19	NA	TRBJ1-1	TRBD1	CASSRDWTGEAFF	TGTGCCAGTAGTCGGGACTGGACAGGTGAAGCTTTCTTT
TRBV4-1	NA	TRBJ2-7	TRBD1	CASRAGTGTYEQYF	TGCGCCAGCAGGGCCGGGACAGGTACCTACGAGCAGTACTTC
TRBV4-2	NA	TRBJ1-3	NA	CASSQEAHGASGNTIYF	TGTGCCAGCAGCCAAGAGGCCCATGGGGCCTCTGGAAACACCATATATTTT
TRBV5-6	NA	TRBJ2-7	TRBD2	CASSFWTSGTYEQYF	TGTGCCAGCAGCTTCTGGACTAGCGGTACCTACGAGCAGTACTTC
TRBV27	NA	TRBJ2-7	NA	CASSSGLGGEQYF	TGTGCCAGCAGTTCAGGACTCGGTGGGGAGCAGTACTTC
TRBV28	NA	TRBJ1-5	NA	CASIEYRETSNQPQHF	TGTGCCAGCATTGAGTACAGGGAAACGAGCAATCAGCCCCAGCATTTT
TRBV18	NA	TRBJ1-4	NA	CASSRGQIEKLFF	TGTGCCAGCTCACGCGGACAAATTGAAAAACTGTTTTTT